This TCR beta chain was sequenced for a study of cytomegalovirus exposure and HLA in healthy donors (dated by TCRdb to 2015 to 2018). Broadly, across the study: A later analysis indicated that the roughly 130 validation repertoires were generated on the platform also employed for the 666 repertoires of the first cohort. The aim of the study was to test whether cataloging public T cell receptors could identify signatures of past pathogen exposure. In addition to the first cohort of around 670 subjects, a separate validation cohort of over 90 different subjects was used. High-throughput TCR immunosequencing, statistical association of individual TCRs with disease status, and machine learning were combined to predict cytomegalovirus infection status.

The donors were included in the validation cohort of over a hundred subjects, a group kept apart from the roughly 700-subject first cohort. This clone was seen just once. No cognate antigen has been identified for it. No much larger clonotype is one base removed from it; base qualities were not supplied. The V end gives up 0 bases and the J end 2 bases, leaving 4 bases in the junction not matched to a gene. The CDR3 runs 15 amino acids, cysteine and phenylalanine included. This entry keeps only the CDR3 DNA: 45 bases, framed from base 1. Based on the germline V gene, the CDR1 and CDR2 sequences are SGDLS and YYNGEE. The library was built by means of the immunoSEQ multiplex PCR assay. For the original study's pipeline: To diagnose cytomegalovirus status from the catalog of TCR beta chain sequences, a statistical classification framework was built. Imported from immuneACCESS, the table was reduced by TCRdb to in-frame sequences with V and J called. These copies leave out some clones; in studies compared against another copy, an unresolved V gene accounts for under half, and the cause of the remainder is not known. Clonal size and the V and J genes are those of that table, whereas D and trimming came from the DNA. The sample data list around 300,000 clones, and 80% to 90% of these were observed just once. About 1% of the sample is held by the ten biggest clonotypes.

Findings and caveats that apply to the study as a whole: The validation cohort had no HLA typing available for a later analysis, so co-occurrence within that cohort was assessed over all 120 or so repertoires. Three of the identified cytomegalovirus-associated TCR beta chains were confirmed in vitro to be specific for cytomegalovirus antigens. Most TCR sequences were seen in very few donors, while some public TCRs were found in many individuals. The study listed over 150 TCR beta chains as associated with cytomegalovirus. The authors suggested that the approach could potentially be generalized to other disease states and immunological phenotypes. The classifier was reported to diagnose cytomegalovirus status with high specificity and sensitivity in both the original and validation cohorts. In a later analysis, TCRs clustered in the first cohort were found to also tend to co-occur in the 120 or so validation repertoires, with 85% to 95% of cluster scores above 0.

The sequence is built from TRBV9 and TRBJ2-7; a stretch of 8 junction bases matches TRBD1. The sample taken for sequencing was PBMCs. This receptor was identified in a woman between 18 and 30 years old in good health and CMV-seronegative. The DNA sequence reads TGTGCCAGCAGCGTAGGGGGACAGGTGACCTACGAGCAGTACTTC. Its amino acids are CASSVGGQVTYEQYF.